Detailed here is one TCR beta chain. This sample was included in a study of blood T cell repertoires in COVID-19. Under the authors' procedure: Reference gene primer amplification gave estimated nucleated cell counts. Profiled with immunoSEQ multiplex PCR; TCRdb holds only in-frame clones, not every one. For V, J and clone size, that table is used; D and trimming come from the DNA. Of roughly 66,000 clones in the sample, approximately 90% were seen once. CDR3 length: 17 residues. With 4 bases removed from V and 3 bases from J, the gap between germline ends came to 21 bases. The germline V gene has CDR1 MGHDK and CDR2 SYGVNS.

This chain connects TRBV25-1 to TRBJ2-5; a possible D gene is TRBD1 (6 bases). The clonotype originates from a human donor in a cohort sampled during active COVID-19. Material: peripheral blood. The CDR3, as DNA: TGTGCCAGCAGTGCATTAAAGGGGGTAGGGGAAAAAGAGACCCAGTACTTC. Its protein product is CASSALKGVGEKETQYF.